The 29 T cell receptor beta chains below all came from one sample that was sequenced in a study of early T cells in non-severe SARS-CoV-2 infection. TCRdb itself ran the 5' RACE reads through MiXCR, one entry per CDR3 protein. The sample lists some 85,000 distinct CDR3 sequences, roughly 13% occurring once. Material: whole blood. The receptors were gathered from an adult who was a healthcare worker with PCR-confirmed SARS-CoV-2 infection or an uninfected control (not recorded which).

This clonotype was detected ten times or more. The chain is built from TRBV20-1 and TRBJ2-5, with D perhaps TRBD2 (7 bases). Between the trimmed V and J ends, which lost 0 bases and 5 bases, there was a span of 16 bases. Germline CDR1 is DFQATT and CDR2 is SNEGSKA (reference sequence). This CDR3 has 15 amino acids. CDR3 in amino acids: CSARDGRGPGETQYF. The CDR3 bases are TGCAGTGCTAGAGATGGGCGGGGGCCTGGGGAGACCCAGTACTTC.

This clonotype has more than one count but fewer than ten. V gene TRBV29-1 combines with J gene TRBJ1-1, with a weak D call TRBD1 (6 bases). Germline V gene data show CDR1 as SQVTM and CDR2 as ANQGSEA. V lost 7 bases and J 2 bases, leaving 17 bases between the germline ends. The CDR3 totals 14 residues. DNA for the CDR3: TGCAGCGCAAGGGAGGGGGGCCCAAACACTGAAGCTTTCTTT. As protein: CSAREGGPNTEAFF.

The V call is TRBV5-5, the J call TRBJ1-1; D unresolved. Germline V gene sequence: CDR1 SGHKS, CDR2 YYEKEE (reference sequence). This CDR3 is 13 amino acids long. Trimming left V 7 bases short and J 7 bases short, with 17 bases between. CDR3 bases: TGTGCCAGCCCTGGACCGCACGCTCATGAAGCTTTCTTT. It yields the protein CASPGPHAHEAFF.

The sample holds many counts of this clonotype. The V gene is TRBV12-3 or TRBV12-4, the J gene TRBJ1-5; 9 nucleotides align to TRBD1. Germline trimming cut 6 bases from V and 2 bases from J; bases unmatched to any gene: 8. This CDR3 comprises 16 residues. Here the CDR3 DNA reads TGTGCCAGCAGCCGCCGGGACAGGGAAGGCAATCAGCCCCAGCATTTT. As protein: CASSRRDREGNQPQHF.

This clonotype was counted only a few times. The V and J genes are TRBV30 and TRBJ2-5, with TRBD1 matching 7 bases. Germline V gene lookup returns CDR1 GTSNPN and CDR2 SVGIG (reference sequence). J gave up 0 bases and V 4 bases, and 2 bases lay outside the gene matches. The CDR3 totals 13 residues. CDR3 amino acids: CAWTGGNQETQYF. CDR3 nucleotide sequence: TGTGCCTGGACAGGGGGAAACCAAGAGACCCAGTACTTC.

The chain recombines TRBV6-1 with TRBJ1-2; 10 nucleotides align to TRBD1. The CDR3 loop spans 16 amino acids. Germline V gene data show CDR1 as MNHNS and CDR2 as SASEGT. V was clipped by 1 base and J by 4 bases; unmatched bases: 6. This CDR3 is CASSEGRTGGRYGYTF. The CDR3 nucleotides are TGTGCCAGCAGTGAAGGTCGGACAGGGGGACGCTATGGCTACACCTTC.

This clonotype was detected many times. The rearrangement links TRBV4-3 to TRBJ2-1, with 7 bases fitting TRBD2. The CDR3 totals 16 residues. Trimming cost V 3 bases and J 4 bases; bases outside gene matches: 9. In germline, CDR1 is LGHNA, CDR2 YSLEER. The CDR3 coding sequence is TGCGCCAGCAGCCAGGCAAGCGGGGAGGTTTACAATGAGCAGTTCTTC. Translation: CASSQASGEVYNEQFF.

This chain uses TRBV6-5 with TRBJ2-1, with 9 bases aligning to TRBD2. Germline values: CDR1 MNHEY, CDR2 SVGAGI. The CDR3 consists of 15 residues. V lost 0 bases and J lost 5; bases outside the gene matches: 2. The CDR3 DNA sequence: TGTGCCAGCAGTTACTCGCTAGCGGGGAACAATGAGCAGTTCTTC. Residues: CASSYSLAGNNEQFF.

This clonotype has a count of ten or more. The chain carries TRBV6-2 or TRBV6-3 and TRBJ2-5, with D perhaps TRBD2 (6 bases). Germline loops: CDR1 MNHEY, CDR2 SVGEGT. The CDR3 covers 13 residues. V lost 4 bases and J 7 bases, leaving 13 bases between the germline ends. The CDR3 reads CASSSGLVGTQYF. For the CDR3, the DNA is TGTGCCAGCAGTTCGGGACTCGTCGGGACCCAGTACTTC.

This clonotype was seen a handful of times. The V gene is TRBV10-2, the J gene TRBJ1-1, with 7 bases fitting TRBD1. This CDR3 region has 15 residues. Per germline, CDR1 WSHSY and CDR2 SAAADI. After removal of 7 bases from V and 0 bases from J, the junction contained 8 bases not matched to a gene. As DNA, the CDR3 is TGCGCCAGCACTGACAGGGACACGGTGAACACTGAAGCTTTCTTT. It translates to CASTDRDTVNTEAFF.

This clonotype was counted between two and nine times. The chain recombines TRBV9 with TRBJ2-3; 7 bases fit TRBD2. In germline, CDR1 is SGDLS, CDR2 YYNGEE. Unmatched junction bases numbered 5, after V lost 5 bases and J lost 5 bases. The length of the CDR3 is 13 residues. The CDR3 protein is CASSNAGEDTQYF. CDR3 nucleotides: TGTGCCAGCAGTAACGCGGGGGAAGATACGCAGTATTTT.

In DNA, the CDR3 is TGTGCCAGTAGTACCTGGGGACACCAAAGCAATCAGCCCCAGCATTTT. As protein: CASSTWGHQSNQPQHF. J is TRBJ1-5 and V is TRBV19, with TRBD1 as a possible D gene (6 bases). This CDR3 is built from 16 residues. V was clipped by 4 bases and J by 1 base, with 14 bases between them. The germline V gene encodes CDR1 LNHDA and CDR2 SQIVND (reference sequence).

The chain couples TRBV6-5 to TRBJ2-3; 10 bases are shared with TRBD1. The V and J ends lost 2 bases and 5 bases, in that order; junction bases with no gene match: 4. Germline values: CDR1 MNHEY, CDR2 SVGAGI. The CDR3 has 15 residues. Here the CDR3 reads CASSYGTGVKDTQYF. The CDR3, as DNA: TGTGCCAGCAGTTACGGGACAGGGGTCAAAGATACGCAGTATTTT.

V and J are TRBV3-1 and TRBJ2-7; TRBD2 is a possible D gene (5 bases). This CDR3 is 14 amino acids long. Germline V gives CDR1 LGHDT, CDR2 YNNKEL (reference sequence). Trimming took 0 bases from V and 2 from J, leaving 8 bases between them. CDR3 sequence: CASSQEYGTYEQYF. In DNA, the CDR3 is TGTGCCAGCAGCCAAGAATACGGGACCTACGAGCAGTACTTC.

This clonotype was seen a few times. The chain links TRBV9 to TRBJ2-1; 8 bases line up with TRBD2. The trim removed 4 bases at V and 6 bases at J, leaving 9 bases unmatched. CDR3 size: 15 residues. Germline loops: CDR1 SGDLS, CDR2 YYNGEE. The CDR3 nucleotides are TGTGCCAGCAGCCGGTCGCGGGGGGCGGGCAATGAGCAGTTCTTC. Encoded protein: CASSRSRGAGNEQFF. Combining the CDR3 with reference TRBV9 and TRBJ2-1 gives the whole variable domain DSGVTQTPKHLITATGQRVTLRCSPRSGDLSVYWYQQSLDQGLQFLIQYYNGEERAKGNILERFSAQQFPDLHSELNLSSLELGDSALYFCASSRSRGAGNEQFFGPGTRLTVL.

This clonotype showed up just a few times. The genes are TRBV18 and TRBJ1-6; D gene uncertain. Trimming took off 6 bases at V and 7 bases at J, with 13 bases between the two ends. Germline V CDR1 and CDR2: KGHSH, LQKENI. The CDR3 extends over 14 amino acids. CDR3 loop: CASSGDQRNSPLHF. CDR3 nucleotide sequence: TGTGCCAGCTCTGGGGATCAGCGGAATTCACCCCTCCACTTT. Full variable domain (missing parts from reference TRBV18 and TRBJ1-6): NAGVMQNPRHLVRRRGQEARLRCSPMKGHSHVYWYRQLPEEGLKFMVYLQKENIIDESGMPKERFSAEFPKEGPSILRIQQVVRGDSAAYFCASSGDQRNSPLHFGNGTRLTVT.

A few counts support this clonotype. This chain joins TRBV7-9 and TRBJ1-6; 7 bases are shared with TRBD1. This CDR3 contains 15 residues. Germline lookup yields CDR1 SEHNR and CDR2 FQNEAQ (reference sequence). J gave up 7 bases and V 5 bases, and 8 bases lay outside the gene matches. CDR3 sequence (DNA): TGTGCCAGCAGCCCACTGACAGGGCAGAATTCACCCCTCCACTTT. Encoded protein: CASSPLTGQNSPLHF. Filled out from reference TRBV7-9 and TRBJ1-6, the complete variable domain reads DTGVSQNPRHKITKRGQNVTFRCDPISEHNRLYWYRQTLGQGPEFLTYFQNEAQLEKSRLLSDRFSAERPKGSFSTLEIQRTEQGDSAMYLCASSPLTGQNSPLHFGNGTRLTVT.

This clonotype was observed a handful of times. This chain uses TRBV9 with TRBJ2-3; no firm D call. Trimming removed 0 bases at V and 4 bases at J, with 6 bases between. Germline V gene lookup returns CDR1 SGDLS and CDR2 YYNGEE. CDR3 length equals 13 residues. The CDR3 coding sequence is TGTGCCAGCAGCGTAGACTCCCCAGATACGCAGTATTTT. Residues: CASSVDSPDTQYF.

This clonotype was picked up many times. CDR3 sequence reads: CASSLDQGQGWNEQFF. Written as DNA, the CDR3 is TGCGCCAGCAGCCTAGACCAAGGACAGGGGTGGAATGAGCAGTTCTTC. The chain couples TRBV5-1 to TRBJ2-1; 9 positions agree with TRBD1. Looked up from germline, CDR1 is SGHRS and CDR2 is YFSETQ. Unmatched junction bases numbered 12, after V lost 4 bases and J lost 7 bases. The CDR3 covers 16 residues.

The chain recombines TRBV7-2 with TRBJ2-7; 10 nucleotides align to TRBD1. The CDR3 consists of 16 residues. The V gene's germline CDR1 is SGHTA and CDR2 FQGNSA. The J segment lost 2 bases and the V segment lost 1 base, leaving 5 bases of the junction unmatched. The CDR3 bases are TGTGCCAGCAGCTTAGATGGGACAGGGGCACCCTACGAGCAGTACTTC. Translating gives CASSLDGTGAPYEQYF.

This clonotype was observed a handful of times. V and J are TRBV5-6 and TRBJ2-6; 9 bases fit TRBD1. This CDR3 contains 17 residues. J was trimmed by 0 bases and V by 4 bases; bases with no gene match: 5. CDR1 is SGHDT, CDR2 YYEEEE, per germline. CDR3 nucleotides: TGTGCCAGCAGCGACGGGACAGGGAACTCTGGGGCCAACGTCCTGACTTTC. This sequence encodes CASSDGTGNSGANVLTF.

This clonotype has just a few counts. This CDR3 is CASSLPQLAGGQETQYF. CDR3 nucleotide sequence: TGTGCCAGCAGCTTACCCCAGCTAGCGGGGGGGCAAGAGACCCAGTACTTC. The rearrangement links TRBV11-2 to TRBJ2-5; 12 positions agree with TRBD2. CDR1 is SGHAT and CDR2 is FQNNGV in the germline V gene. The J segment lost 2 bases and the V segment lost 2 bases, leaving 6 bases of the junction unmatched. CDR3 length equals 17 residues.

The CDR3 nucleotides are TGTGCCAGCAGCTTAGGGGGCGCGGGGATCTTCGCAGATACGCAGTATTTT. Amino acids: CASSLGGAGIFADTQYF. The chain links TRBV7-9 to TRBJ2-3; D perhaps matches TRBD2 (6 bases). The CDR3 is 17 amino acids. Trimming shortened V by 1 base and J by 4 bases, and 18 bases separated the two germline ends. CDR1 is SEHNR, CDR2 FQNEAQ, per germline (reference sequence). Complete variable domain (other parts from reference TRBV7-9 and TRBJ2-3): DTGVSQNPRHKITKRGQNVTFRCDPISEHNRLYWYRQTLGQGPEFLTYFQNEAQLEKSRLLSDRFSAERPKGSFSTLEIQRTEQGDSAMYLCASSLGGAGIFADTQYFGPGTRLTVL.

This CDR3 reads CSAQTNPGTRIYEQFF. The CDR3 DNA follows: TGCAGTGCCCAGACAAACCCCGGGACTAGAATCTATGAGCAGTTCTTC. This chain joins TRBV20-1 and TRBJ2-1; 8 nucleotides align to TRBD2. J gave up 8 bases and V 6 bases, and 18 bases lay outside the gene matches. Germline V lookup: CDR1 DFQATT, CDR2 SNEGSKA (reference sequence). The CDR3 contains 16 residues.

This clonotype was found a few times. The chain links TRBV5-1 to TRBJ2-5, with 7 bases matching TRBD1. Germline loops: CDR1 SGHRS, CDR2 YFSETQ. CDR3 size: 15 residues. Trimming at V came to 3 bases and at J to 2 bases, leaving 7 bases not matched to a gene. The DNA for the CDR3 is TGCGCCAGCAGCTGGATACAGGGGTCACAAGAGACCCAGTACTTC. Translating gives CASSWIQGSQETQYF. The whole variable domain, remainder taken from reference TRBV5-1 and TRBJ2-5, is KAGVTQTPRYLIKTRGQQVTLSCSPISGHRSVSWYQQTPGQGLQFLFEYFSETQRNKGNFPGRFSGRQFSNSRSEMNVSTLELGDSALYLCASSWIQGSQETQYFGPGTRLLVL.

The chain uses TRBV12-5 and TRBJ1-1; no clear D. Trimming pared 2 bases from V and 5 bases from J, leaving 15 bases between. The CDR3 length is 15 residues. Germline CDR1 reads LGHNT; CDR2 reads FRNRAP. CDR3 sequence reads: CASGLTPSSGTEAFF. The DNA for the CDR3 is TGTGCTAGTGGTTTGACACCTTCGAGCGGGACTGAAGCTTTCTTT.

This clonotype has a count of ten or more. The chain is built from TRBV18 and TRBJ2-1; TRBD2 agrees at 10 bases. The CDR3 runs to 15 residues. V lost 4 bases to trimming and J lost 3 bases; unmatched junction nucleotides: 3. The germline gives CDR1 KGHSH, CDR2 LQKENI. CDR3 DNA: TGTGCCAGCTCACGCACTAGCGGGGACTACAATGAGCAGTTCTTC. Protein sequence: CASSRTSGDYNEQFF.

CDR3 coding DNA: TGCGCCAGCAGCCAGGGGAGAGGGCATGAAAAACTGTTTTTT. Its protein is CASSQGRGHEKLFF. J is TRBJ1-4 and V is TRBV4-3; no clear D gene. This CDR3 spans 14 amino acids. Germline CDR1 and CDR2: LGHNA and YSLEER. The ends were cut back, 3 bases at V and 6 bases at J, with 11 bases in the middle.

This clonotype was counted between two and nine times. J is TRBJ1-1 and V is TRBV20-1; perhaps TRBD1 as D (5 bases). There are 15 residues in the CDR3. Germline CDR1 is DFQATT and CDR2 is SNEGSKA (reference sequence). The V end lost 0 bases, the J end lost 0 bases, and 11 bases lay between the germline ends. The CDR3 loop reads CSARDFQGMNTEAFF. The CDR3 bases are TGCAGTGCTAGAGATTTTCAGGGTATGAACACTGAAGCTTTCTTT.